The clone carrying this T cell receptor beta chain showed up just once. Its antigen remains unknown. This record comes from a study of shared clonotypes between healthy human individuals. For the study at large: The plates for each donor numbered three CD4 naive, three CD4 memory, two CD8 naive and one CD8 memory.

This CDR3 is 16 amino acids long. Germline V gene data show CDR1 as SGHRS and CDR2 as YFSETQ. Losses at the gene ends were 4 bases for V and 5 bases for J; bases not matched to a gene: 8. Points from the study as a whole: Compared with memory subsets, naive subsets generally had larger estimated richness.

Those who donated were healthy HIV-negative adults, with no recent acute infections or vaccinations reported. The assay was run at deep level. Some clones are missing from TCRdb's copy, which holds only in-frame ones; the method was immunoSEQ multiplex PCR. The profile covers 100,000 or so clones, with just over 65% appearing a single time and 24% taken by the ten largest. This chain links TRBV5-1 with TRBJ2-1, with 11 bases identical to TRBD2. This TCR was sampled from a woman in her thirties in good health. Sequencing was done on a sample of memory CD8+ T cells sorted from blood. As to subset: CD45RO+ cells pooled with CCR7-negative TemRA cells. CDR3 amino acids: CASSEAASGRNNEQFF. The CDR3 bases are TGCGCCAGCAGCGAGGCGGCTAGCGGGAGGAACAATGAGCAGTTCTTC.